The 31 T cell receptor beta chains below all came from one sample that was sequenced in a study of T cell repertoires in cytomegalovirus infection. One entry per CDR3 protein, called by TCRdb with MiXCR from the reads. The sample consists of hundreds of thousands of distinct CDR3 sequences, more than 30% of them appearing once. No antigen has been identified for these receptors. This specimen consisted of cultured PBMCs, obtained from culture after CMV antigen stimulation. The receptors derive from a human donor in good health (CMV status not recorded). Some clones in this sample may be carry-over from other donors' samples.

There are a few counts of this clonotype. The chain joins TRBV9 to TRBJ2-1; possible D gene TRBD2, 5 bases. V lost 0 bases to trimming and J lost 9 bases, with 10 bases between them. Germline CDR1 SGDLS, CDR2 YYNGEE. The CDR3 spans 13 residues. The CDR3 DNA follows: TGTGCCAGCAGCGTAGGAGGGTTCGGTGAGCAGTTCTTC. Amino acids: CASSVGGFGEQFF.

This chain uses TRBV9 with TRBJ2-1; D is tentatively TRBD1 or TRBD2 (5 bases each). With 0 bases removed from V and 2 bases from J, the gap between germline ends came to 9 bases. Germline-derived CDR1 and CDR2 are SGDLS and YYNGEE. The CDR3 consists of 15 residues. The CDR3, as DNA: TGTGCCAGCAGCGTAGGGGGGAGACCCTACAATGAGCAGTTCTTC. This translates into CASSVGGRPYNEQFF.

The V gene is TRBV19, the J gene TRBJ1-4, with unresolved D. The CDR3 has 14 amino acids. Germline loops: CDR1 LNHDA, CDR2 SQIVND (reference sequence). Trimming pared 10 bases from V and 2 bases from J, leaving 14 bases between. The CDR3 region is CATNAGQTNEKLFF. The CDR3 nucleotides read TGTGCCACCAACGCGGGCCAGACTAATGAAAAACTGTTTTTT.

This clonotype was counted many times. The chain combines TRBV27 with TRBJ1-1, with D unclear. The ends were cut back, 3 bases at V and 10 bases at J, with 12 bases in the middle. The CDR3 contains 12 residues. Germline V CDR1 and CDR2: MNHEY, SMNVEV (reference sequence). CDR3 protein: CASSFYPGAAFF. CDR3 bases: TGTGCCAGCAGTTTTTATCCAGGCGCAGCTTTCTTT.

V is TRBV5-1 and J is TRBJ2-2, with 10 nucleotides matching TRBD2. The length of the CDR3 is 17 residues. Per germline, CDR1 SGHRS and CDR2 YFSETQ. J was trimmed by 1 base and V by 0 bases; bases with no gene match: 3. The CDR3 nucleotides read TGCGCCAGCAGCTTGGAGGCTAGCGGGAGGAACACCGGGGAGCTGTTTTTT. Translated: CASSLEASGRNTGELFF.

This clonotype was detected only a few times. CDR3 protein: CASSPPTPGSLRSYEQYV. Here the CDR3 DNA reads TGTGCCAGCAGCCCCCCAACGCCCGGGAGTCTCAGATCCTACGAGCAGTACGTC. This chain connects TRBV6-2 or TRBV6-3 to TRBJ2-7; D possibly corresponds to TRBD2 (6 bases). Between the trimmed V and J ends, which lost 6 bases and 1 base, there was a span of 25 bases. The CDR3 length is 18 residues. In germline, CDR1 is MNHEY, CDR2 SVGEGT.

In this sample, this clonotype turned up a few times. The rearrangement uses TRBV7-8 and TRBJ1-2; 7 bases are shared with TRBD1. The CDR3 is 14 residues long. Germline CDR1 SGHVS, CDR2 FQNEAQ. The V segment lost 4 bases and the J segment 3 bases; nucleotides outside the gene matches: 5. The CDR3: CASSSDREDYGYTF. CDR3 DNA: TGTGCCAGCAGCTCCGACAGGGAGGACTATGGCTACACCTTC.

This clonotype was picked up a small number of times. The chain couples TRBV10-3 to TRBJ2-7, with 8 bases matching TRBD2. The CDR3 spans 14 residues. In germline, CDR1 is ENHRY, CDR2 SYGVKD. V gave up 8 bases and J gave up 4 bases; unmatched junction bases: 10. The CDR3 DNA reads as TGTGCCATCGCTCCAGCGGGAGTAGGGTACGAGCAGTACGTC. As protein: CAIAPAGVGYEQYV.

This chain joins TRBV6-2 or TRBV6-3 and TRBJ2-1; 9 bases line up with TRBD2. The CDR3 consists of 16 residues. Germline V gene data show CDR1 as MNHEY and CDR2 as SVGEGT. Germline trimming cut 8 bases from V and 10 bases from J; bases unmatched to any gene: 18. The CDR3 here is CASYTPGSGGSREQFF. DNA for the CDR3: TGTGCCAGCTACACTCCGGGTAGCGGGGGCTCCCGGGAGCAGTTCTTC.

CDR3 in DNA: TGTGCCAGCAGCCGGGACAGGGGGGCCAATGAGCAGTTCTTC. Protein product: CASSRDRGANEQFF. This chain connects TRBV7-9 to TRBJ2-1; 11 positions agree with TRBD1. J gave up 6 bases and V 5 bases, and 3 bases lay outside the gene matches. Germline-derived CDR1 and CDR2 are SEHNR and FQNEAQ (reference sequence). The CDR3 covers 14 residues.

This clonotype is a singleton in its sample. In DNA, the CDR3 is TGTGCCAGCAGCTTAAAGAGCGGGACAGGGGGCAGCGAGCAGTACGTC. Protein: CASSLKSGTGGSEQYV. The chain combines TRBV7-9 with TRBJ2-7; TRBD1 matches at 12 bases. This CDR3 has 16 residues. Per the germline V gene, CDR1 is SEHNR and CDR2 is FQNEAQ (reference sequence). The V segment lost 2 bases and the J segment 6 bases; nucleotides outside the gene matches: 8.

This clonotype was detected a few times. CDR3 in amino acids: CASRRDRDRGEQYF. The DNA for the CDR3 is TGTGCCAGCCGCCGGGACAGGGACCGGGGGGAGCAGTACTTC. The V call is TRBV6-8, the J call TRBJ2-7; 9 bases map to TRBD1. The CDR3 spans 14 residues. Losses at the gene ends were 8 bases for V and 7 bases for J; bases not matched to a gene: 12. Germline V lookup: CDR1 MNHGY, CDR2 SAAAGT.

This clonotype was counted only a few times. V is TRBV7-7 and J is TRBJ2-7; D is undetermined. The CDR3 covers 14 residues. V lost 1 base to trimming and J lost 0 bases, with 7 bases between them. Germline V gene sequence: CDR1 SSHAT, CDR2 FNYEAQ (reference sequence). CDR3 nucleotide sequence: TGTGCCAGCAGCTTAGACAGAAACTCCTACGAGCAGTACTTC. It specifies CASSLDRNSYEQYF.

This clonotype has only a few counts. The CDR3 sequence: CASGRSSGLYNEQFF. The DNA for the CDR3 is TGTGCCAGCGGTCGTTCTAGCGGGCTGTACAATGAGCAGTTCTTC. The V gene is TRBV11-2, the J gene TRBJ2-1; TRBD2 agrees at 8 bases. Germline V gene lookup returns CDR1 SGHAT and CDR2 FQNNGV. This CDR3 has 15 amino acids. V was pared by 8 bases and J by 4 bases, with 10 bases of the junction left unmatched.

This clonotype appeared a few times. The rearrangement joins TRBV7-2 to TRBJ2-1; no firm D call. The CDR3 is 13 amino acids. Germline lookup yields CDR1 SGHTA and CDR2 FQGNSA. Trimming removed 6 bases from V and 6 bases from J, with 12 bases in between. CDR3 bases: TGTGCCAGCAGTTCAATTAGCAGCAATGAGCAGTTCTTC. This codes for CASSSISSNEQFF.

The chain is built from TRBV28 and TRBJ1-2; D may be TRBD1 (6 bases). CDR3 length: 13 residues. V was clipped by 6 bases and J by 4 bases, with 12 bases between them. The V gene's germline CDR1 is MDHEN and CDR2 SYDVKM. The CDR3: CASSNRDIYGYTF. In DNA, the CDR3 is TGTGCCAGCAGCAACAGGGACATCTATGGCTACACCTTC.

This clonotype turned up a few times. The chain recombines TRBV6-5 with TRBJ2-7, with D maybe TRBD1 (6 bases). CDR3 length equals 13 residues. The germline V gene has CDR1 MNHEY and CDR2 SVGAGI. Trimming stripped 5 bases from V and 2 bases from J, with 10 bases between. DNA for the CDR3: TGTGCCAGCAGTGGACAGCCTACCTACGAGCAGTACTTC. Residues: CASSGQPTYEQYF.

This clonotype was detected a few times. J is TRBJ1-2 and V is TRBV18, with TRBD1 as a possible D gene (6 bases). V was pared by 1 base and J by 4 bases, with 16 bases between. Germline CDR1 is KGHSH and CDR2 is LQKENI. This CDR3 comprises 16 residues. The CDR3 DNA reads TGTGCCAGCTCACCACAACCACAGGGATTTTCCTATGGCTACACCTTC. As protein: CASSPQPQGFSYGYTF.

CDR3 sequence reads: CASSLGSRRTDTQYF. CDR3 nucleotides: TGCGCCAGCAGCTTGGGATCGAGACGCACAGATACGCAGTATTTT. This chain uses TRBV5-1 with TRBJ2-3; D unclear. V dropped 0 bases and J dropped 1 base, with 9 bases sitting between them. Germline lookup yields CDR1 SGHRS and CDR2 YFSETQ. This CDR3 contains 15 residues.

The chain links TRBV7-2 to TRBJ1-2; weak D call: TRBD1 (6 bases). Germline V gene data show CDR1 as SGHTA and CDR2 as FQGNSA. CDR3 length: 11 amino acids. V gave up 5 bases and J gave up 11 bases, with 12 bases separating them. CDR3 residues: CASSPRTAYTF. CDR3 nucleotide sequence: TGTGCCAGCAGCCCGCGGACAGCATACACCTTC.

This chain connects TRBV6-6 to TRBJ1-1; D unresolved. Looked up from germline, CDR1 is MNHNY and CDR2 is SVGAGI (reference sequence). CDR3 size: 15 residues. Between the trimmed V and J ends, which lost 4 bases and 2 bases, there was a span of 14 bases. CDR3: CASSSWTVINTEAFF. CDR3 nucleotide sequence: TGTGCCAGCAGTTCTTGGACGGTTATAAACACTGAAGCTTTCTTT.

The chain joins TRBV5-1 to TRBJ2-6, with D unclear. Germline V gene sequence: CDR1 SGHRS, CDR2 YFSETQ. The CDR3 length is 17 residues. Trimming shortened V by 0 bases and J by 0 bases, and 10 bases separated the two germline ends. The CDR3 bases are TGCGCCAGCAGCTTGGCCGCTTTGAACTCTGGGGCCAACGTCCTGACTTTC. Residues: CASSLAALNSGANVLTF.

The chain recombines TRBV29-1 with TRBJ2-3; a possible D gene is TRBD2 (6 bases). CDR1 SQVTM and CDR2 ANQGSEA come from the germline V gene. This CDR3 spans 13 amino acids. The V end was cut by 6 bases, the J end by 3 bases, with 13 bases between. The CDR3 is CSVTSTRTDTQYF. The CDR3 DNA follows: TGCAGCGTGACTAGTACCCGAACAGATACGCAGTATTTT.

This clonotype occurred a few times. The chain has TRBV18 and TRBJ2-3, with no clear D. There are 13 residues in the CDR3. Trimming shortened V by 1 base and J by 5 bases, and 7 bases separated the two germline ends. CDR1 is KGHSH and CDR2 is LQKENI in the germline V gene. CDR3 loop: CASSPQTGDTQYF. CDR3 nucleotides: TGTGCCAGCTCACCACAGACCGGAGATACGCAGTATTTT.

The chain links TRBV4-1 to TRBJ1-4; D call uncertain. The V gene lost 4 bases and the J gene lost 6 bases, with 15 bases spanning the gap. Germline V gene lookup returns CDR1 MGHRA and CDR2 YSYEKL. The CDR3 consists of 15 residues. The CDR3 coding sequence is TGCGCCAGCAGCCCGGTTGATCAGGCCCATGAAAAACTGTTTTTT. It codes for CASSPVDQAHEKLFF.

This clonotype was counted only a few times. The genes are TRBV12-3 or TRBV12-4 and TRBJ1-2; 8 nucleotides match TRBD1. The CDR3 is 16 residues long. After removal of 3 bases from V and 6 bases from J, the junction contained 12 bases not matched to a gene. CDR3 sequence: CASSFTSWTGRDGYTF. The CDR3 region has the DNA TGTGCCAGCAGTTTTACCAGTTGGACAGGGAGAGATGGCTACACCTTC.

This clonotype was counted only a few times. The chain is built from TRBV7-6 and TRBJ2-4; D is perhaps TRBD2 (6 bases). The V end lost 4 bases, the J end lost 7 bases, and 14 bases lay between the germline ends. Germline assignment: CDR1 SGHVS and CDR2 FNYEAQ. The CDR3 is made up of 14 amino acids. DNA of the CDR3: TGTGCCAGCAGCTCCCCGGGAGCAAGGAACATTCAGTACTTC. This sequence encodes CASSSPGARNIQYF.

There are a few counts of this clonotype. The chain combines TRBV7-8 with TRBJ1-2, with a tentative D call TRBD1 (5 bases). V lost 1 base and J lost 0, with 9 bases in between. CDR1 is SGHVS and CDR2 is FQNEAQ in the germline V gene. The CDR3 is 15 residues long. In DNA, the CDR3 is TGTGCCAGCAGCTTAGTCGGGGGAGCTAACTATGGCTACACCTTC. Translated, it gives CASSLVGGANYGYTF.

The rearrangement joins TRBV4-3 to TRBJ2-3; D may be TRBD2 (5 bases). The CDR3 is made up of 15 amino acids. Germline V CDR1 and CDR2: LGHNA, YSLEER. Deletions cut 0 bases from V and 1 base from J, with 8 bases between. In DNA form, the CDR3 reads TGCGCCAGCAGCCAAGACGGGGTGGGCACAGATACGCAGTATTTT. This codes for CASSQDGVGTDTQYF.

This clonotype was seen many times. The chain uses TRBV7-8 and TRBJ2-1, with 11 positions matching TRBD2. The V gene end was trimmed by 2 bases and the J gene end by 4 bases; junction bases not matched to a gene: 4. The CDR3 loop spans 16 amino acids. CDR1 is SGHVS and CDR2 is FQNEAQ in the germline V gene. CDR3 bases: TGTGCCAGCAGCTTAATACTAGCGGGAGCTTACAATGAGCAGTTCTTC. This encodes CASSLILAGAYNEQFF.

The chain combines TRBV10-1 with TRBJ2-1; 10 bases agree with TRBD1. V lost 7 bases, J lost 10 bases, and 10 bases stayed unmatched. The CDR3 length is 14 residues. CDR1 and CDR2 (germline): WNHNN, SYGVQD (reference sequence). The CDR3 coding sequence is TGCGCCAGCAAAACGGACAGGGGGATAAGGGAGCAGTTCTTC. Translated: CASKTDRGIREQFF.